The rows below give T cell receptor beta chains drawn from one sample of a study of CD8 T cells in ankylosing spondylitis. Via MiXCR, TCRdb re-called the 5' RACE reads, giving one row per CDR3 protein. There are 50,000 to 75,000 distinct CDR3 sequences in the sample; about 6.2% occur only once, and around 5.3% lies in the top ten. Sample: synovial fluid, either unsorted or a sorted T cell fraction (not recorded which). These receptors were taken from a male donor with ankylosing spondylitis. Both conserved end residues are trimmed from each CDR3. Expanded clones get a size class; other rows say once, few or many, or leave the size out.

cdr3_aa: ASSRHTPTSYEQY
cdr3_length: 13
clone_size: many
v_call: TRBV28

cdr3_aa: ASSKAWGAYLAGGNNEQF
cdr3_length: 18
clone_size: many
v_call: TRBV5-6

cdr3_aa: ASSLFTSGSGEQY
cdr3_length: 13
clone_size: many
v_call: TRBV5-1

cdr3_aa: AGSLSTRATEAF
cdr3_length: 12
clone_size: -
v_call: TRBV28

cdr3_aa: ASSLDILYEQY
cdr3_length: 11
clone_size: few
v_call: TRBV12-3/TRBV12-4

cdr3_aa: ASADRAKNTEAF
cdr3_length: 12
clone_size: few
v_call: TRBV6-2/TRBV6-3

cdr3_aa: ASSIRGMPSYNEQF
cdr3_length: 14
clone_size: -
v_call: TRBV19

cdr3_aa: ASSPRTGRALNTEAF
cdr3_length: 15
clone_size: many
v_call: TRBV7-9

cdr3_aa: ASSPPGPWNEQF
cdr3_length: 12
clone_size: -
v_call: TRBV7-2

cdr3_aa: SAWTSGMAVRSEQF
cdr3_length: 14
clone_size: many
v_call: TRBV20-1

cdr3_aa: ASSSLASSYEQY
cdr3_length: 12
clone_size: many
v_call: TRBV7-2

cdr3_aa: ASSPSGREQREQY
cdr3_length: 13
clone_size: many
v_call: TRBV18

cdr3_aa: ATSGSGEKLF
cdr3_length: 10
clone_size: -
v_call: TRBV24-1

cdr3_aa: ASSLSNGAYEQY
cdr3_length: 12
clone_size: many
v_call: TRBV7-2

cdr3_aa: ASSSDVRDTQY
cdr3_length: 11
clone_size: few
v_call: TRBV11-3

cdr3_aa: ASRAGAGTPTTGELF
cdr3_length: 15
clone_size: many
v_call: TRBV5-1

cdr3_aa: ASSLAGALNIQY
cdr3_length: 12
clone_size: many
v_call: TRBV5-5

cdr3_aa: ASSSLVEITDTQY
cdr3_length: 13
clone_size: many
v_call: TRBV5-6

cdr3_aa: ASSVGTGTEAF
cdr3_length: 11
clone_size: many
v_call: TRBV5-5

cdr3_aa: ASSSLELQFNTEAF
cdr3_length: 14
clone_size: few
v_call: TRBV5-6

cdr3_aa: ASSADSGANVLT
cdr3_length: 12
clone_size: -
v_call: TRBV6-4

cdr3_aa: ASRPRGAMNTEAF
cdr3_length: 13
clone_size: many
v_call: TRBV28

cdr3_aa: ASSLVSGDYEQY
cdr3_length: 12
clone_size: many
v_call: TRBV11-3

cdr3_aa: ASSSADRGFYGYT
cdr3_length: 13
clone_size: -
v_call: TRBV28

cdr3_aa: ATSAPREGRLRDTQY
cdr3_length: 15
clone_size: many
v_call: TRBV24-1

cdr3_aa: ASSLALIAGVQETQY
cdr3_length: 15
clone_size: -
v_call: TRBV5-1

cdr3_aa: SVGRAAGGARWYNEQF
cdr3_length: 16
clone_size: many
v_call: TRBV29-1

cdr3_aa: ASSLAPNHEQY
cdr3_length: 11
clone_size: many
v_call: TRBV5-5

cdr3_aa: ASSFRDSNSYEQY
cdr3_length: 13
clone_size: many
v_call: TRBV5-1

cdr3_aa: ASSLVGRATEAF
cdr3_length: 12
clone_size: many
v_call: TRBV11-2

cdr3_aa: ASGLTAGNTAEQY
cdr3_length: 13
clone_size: many
v_call: TRBV5-1

cdr3_aa: ASSDRGDRDTQY
cdr3_length: 12
clone_size: many
v_call: TRBV25-1

cdr3_aa: ASSFSADTQY
cdr3_length: 10
clone_size: many
v_call: TRBV12-3/TRBV12-4

cdr3_aa: ASSERSRASNQPQH
cdr3_length: 14
clone_size: many
v_call: TRBV6-1

cdr3_aa: ASSLNPGNEQF
cdr3_length: 11
clone_size: few
v_call: TRBV7-3

cdr3_aa: ASSLFTSGSSYNEQF
cdr3_length: 15
clone_size: many
v_call: TRBV5-1

cdr3_aa: ASSLRLGGYGTQY
cdr3_length: 13
clone_size: -
v_call: TRBV12-3/TRBV12-4

cdr3_aa: ASSLIGASGNTIY
cdr3_length: 13
clone_size: many
v_call: TRBV5-1

cdr3_aa: ASSDRWVTDTQY
cdr3_length: 12
clone_size: few
v_call: TRBV6-1

cdr3_aa: SVGQSRGTEAF
cdr3_length: 11
clone_size: many
v_call: TRBV29-1

cdr3_aa: ASSNRGLSGNTIY
cdr3_length: 13
clone_size: few
v_call: TRBV6-1

cdr3_aa: ASSLRLAENIQY
cdr3_length: 12
clone_size: many
v_call: TRBV28

cdr3_aa: ASSRSGPYNEQF
cdr3_length: 12
clone_size: -
v_call: TRBV7-9

cdr3_aa: SARDTGTGYQPQH
cdr3_length: 13
clone_size: many
v_call: TRBV20-1

cdr3_aa: ASRTRTGEVGTEAF
cdr3_length: 14
clone_size: many
v_call: TRBV2

cdr3_aa: ASSGTGNANQPQH
cdr3_length: 13
clone_size: medium-sized
v_call: TRBV9

cdr3_aa: ASLVGGLGPDYNEQF
cdr3_length: 15
clone_size: once
v_call: TRBV7-9

cdr3_aa: ASMRQSGNEKLF
cdr3_length: 12
clone_size: few
v_call: TRBV27

cdr3_aa: ASSSYSGTARL
cdr3_length: 11
clone_size: -
v_call: TRBV7-3

cdr3_aa: ASSPQMTSASSFSYEQY
cdr3_length: 17
clone_size: many
v_call: TRBV19

cdr3_aa: ASSLFSLLGREGHREQY
cdr3_length: 17
clone_size: few
v_call: TRBV12-3/TRBV12-4

cdr3_aa: ASSLSPGTDTQY
cdr3_length: 12
clone_size: -
v_call: TRBV7-3

cdr3_aa: ASSSRSGALNEKLF
cdr3_length: 14
clone_size: -
v_call: TRBV7-9

cdr3_aa: ASSLAGGTNYGYT
cdr3_length: 13
clone_size: many
v_call: TRBV5-1